This T cell receptor (beta chain) was documented in a study of OX40 agonist ivuxolimab in advanced cancers. Study as a whole: Recorded diagnoses for dose-escalation patients were hepatocellular carcinoma, melanoma, renal cell or head and neck cancer. The study's findings and limits: At 0.1 to 3.0 mg/kg, CD4+ and CD8+ blood T cells expanded clonally by week 6. Several nonresponders also turned out to have low normalized T-cell clonal expansion.

The method was immunoSEQ multiplex PCR; TCRdb's version includes in-frame clones alone and lacks a portion of them. This table has 50,000 to 65,000 clones, roughly 90% appearing once. Concerning this clone: Its specificity is not known.

Germline V gene data show CDR1 as SEHNR and CDR2 as FQNEAQ (reference sequence). This CDR3 has 15 residues. V lost 5 bases and J lost 0, with 8 bases in between. The sequence was collected from an adult with an advanced solid tumor such as melanoma, head and neck, liver or kidney cancer. The sequencing here drew on CD4+ or CD8+ T cells sorted from blood, taken in a trial of the OX40 agonist ivuxolimab. The chain couples TRBV7-9 to TRBJ2-6; D is perhaps TRBD2 (5 bases). CDR3 nucleotide sequence: TGTGCCAGCAGCGCCGGGGTCTCTGGGGCCAACGTCCTGACTTTC. Translating gives CASSAGVSGANVLTF.